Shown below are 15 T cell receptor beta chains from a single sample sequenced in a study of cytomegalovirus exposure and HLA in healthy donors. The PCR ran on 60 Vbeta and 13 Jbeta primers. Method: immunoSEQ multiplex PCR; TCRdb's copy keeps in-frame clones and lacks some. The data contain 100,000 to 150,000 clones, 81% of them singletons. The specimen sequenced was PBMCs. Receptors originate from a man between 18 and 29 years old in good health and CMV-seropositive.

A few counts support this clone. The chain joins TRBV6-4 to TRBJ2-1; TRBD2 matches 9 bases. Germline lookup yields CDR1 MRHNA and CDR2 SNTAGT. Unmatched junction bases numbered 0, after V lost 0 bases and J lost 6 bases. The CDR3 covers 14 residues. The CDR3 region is CASSDSSGGNEQFF. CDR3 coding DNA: TGTGCCAGCAGTGACTCTAGCGGGGGCAATGAGCAGTTCTTC.

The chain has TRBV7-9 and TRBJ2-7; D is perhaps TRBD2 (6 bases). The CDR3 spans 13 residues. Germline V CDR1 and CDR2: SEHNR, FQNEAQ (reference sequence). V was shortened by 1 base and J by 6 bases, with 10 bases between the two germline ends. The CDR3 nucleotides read TGTGCCAGCAGCTTAGGTCCCGGGGGCGAGCAGTACTTC. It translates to CASSLGPGGEQYF. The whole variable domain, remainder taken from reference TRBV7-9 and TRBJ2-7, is DTGVSQNPRHKITKRGQNVTFRCDPISEHNRLYWYRQTLGQGPEFLTYFQNEAQLEKSRLLSDRFSAERPKGSFSTLEIQRTEQGDSAMYLCASSLGPGGEQYFGPGTRLTVT.

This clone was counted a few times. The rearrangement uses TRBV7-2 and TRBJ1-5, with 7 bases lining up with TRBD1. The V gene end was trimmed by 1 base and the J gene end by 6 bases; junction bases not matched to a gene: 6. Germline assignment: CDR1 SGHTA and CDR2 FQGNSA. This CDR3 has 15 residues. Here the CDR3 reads CASSLEGGAFQPQHF. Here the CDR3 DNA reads TGTGCCAGCAGCTTAGAAGGGGGCGCATTTCAGCCCCAGCATTTT.

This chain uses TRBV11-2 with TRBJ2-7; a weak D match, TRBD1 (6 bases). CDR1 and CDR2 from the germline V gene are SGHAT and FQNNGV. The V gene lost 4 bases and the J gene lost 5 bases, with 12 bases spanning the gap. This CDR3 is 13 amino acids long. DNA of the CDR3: TGTGCCAGCAGCTCCAACAGGGTCCACGAGCAGTACTTC. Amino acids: CASSSNRVHEQYF.

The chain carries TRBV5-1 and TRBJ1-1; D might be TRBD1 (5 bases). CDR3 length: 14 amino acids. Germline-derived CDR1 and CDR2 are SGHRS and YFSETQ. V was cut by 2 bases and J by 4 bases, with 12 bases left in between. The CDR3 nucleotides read TGCGCCAGCAGCTTAAGTCTTGGGGCCACTGAAGCTTTCTTT. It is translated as CASSLSLGATEAFF.

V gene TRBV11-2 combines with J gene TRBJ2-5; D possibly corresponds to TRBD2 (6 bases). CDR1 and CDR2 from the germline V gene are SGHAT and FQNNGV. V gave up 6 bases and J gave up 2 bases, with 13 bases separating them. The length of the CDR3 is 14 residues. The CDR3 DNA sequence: TGTGCCAGCAGGAAAGGAGGGACTCAAGAGACCCAGTACTTC. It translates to CASRKGGTQETQYF.

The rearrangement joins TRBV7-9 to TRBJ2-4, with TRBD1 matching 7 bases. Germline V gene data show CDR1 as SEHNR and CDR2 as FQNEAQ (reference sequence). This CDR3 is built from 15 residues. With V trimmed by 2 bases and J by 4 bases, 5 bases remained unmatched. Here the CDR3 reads CASSLPETGKNIQYF. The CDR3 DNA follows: TGTGCCAGCAGCTTACCGGAGACAGGGAAAAACATTCAGTACTTC.

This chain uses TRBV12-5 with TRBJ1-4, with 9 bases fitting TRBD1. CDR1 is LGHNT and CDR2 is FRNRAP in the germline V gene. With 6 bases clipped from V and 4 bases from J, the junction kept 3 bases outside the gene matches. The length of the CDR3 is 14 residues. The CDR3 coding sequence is TGTGCTAGTGGCAGGGACAGGGTTAATGAAAAACTGTTTTTT. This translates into CASGRDRVNEKLFF.

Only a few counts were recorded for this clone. The chain's CDR3 is CASGGGQQETQYF. The CDR3 region has the DNA TGTGCTAGTGGTGGCGGACAGCAAGAGACCCAGTACTTC. V gene TRBV12-5 combines with J gene TRBJ2-5, with D possibly TRBD1 on 6 matching bases. V lost 5 bases and J 2 bases, leaving 9 bases between the germline ends. This CDR3 is built from 13 residues. Germline V gene lookup returns CDR1 LGHNT and CDR2 FRNRAP.

The CDR3, as DNA: TGTGCCAGCACGACGTCCAACCTGAAAGGGAGGCTTTATGGCTACACCTTC. This gives the protein CASTTSNLKGRLYGYTF. The chain recombines TRBV7-9 with TRBJ1-2; D unclear. CDR1 and CDR2 (germline): SEHNR, FQNEAQ (reference sequence). V lost 7 bases to trimming and J lost 5 bases, with 26 bases between them. CDR3 length equals 17 residues.

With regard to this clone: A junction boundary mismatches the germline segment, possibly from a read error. The CDR3, as DNA: TGTGCCAGCAGCTTAGGTGGACTCCTCCAAGGGACCCAGTACTTC. Protein: CASSLGGLLQGTQYF. The V and J genes are TRBV7-2 and TRBJ2-5; the D gene is possibly TRBD2 (5 bases). This CDR3 is built from 15 residues. The germline CDR1 and CDR2 sequences are SGHTA and FQGNSA.

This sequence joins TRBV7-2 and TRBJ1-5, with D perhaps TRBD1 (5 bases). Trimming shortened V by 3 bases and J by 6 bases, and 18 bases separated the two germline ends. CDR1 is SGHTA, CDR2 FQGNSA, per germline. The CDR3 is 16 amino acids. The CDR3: CASSLGGIRVGQPQHF. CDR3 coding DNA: TGTGCCAGCAGCTTGGGGGGGATCAGGGTTGGTCAGCCCCAGCATTTT.

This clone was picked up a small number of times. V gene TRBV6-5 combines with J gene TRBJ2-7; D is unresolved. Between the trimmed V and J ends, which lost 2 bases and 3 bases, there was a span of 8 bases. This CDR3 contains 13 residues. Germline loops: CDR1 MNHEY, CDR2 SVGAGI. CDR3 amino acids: CASSYGQHYEQYF. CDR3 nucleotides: TGTGCCAGCAGTTACGGGCAGCACTACGAGCAGTACTTC.

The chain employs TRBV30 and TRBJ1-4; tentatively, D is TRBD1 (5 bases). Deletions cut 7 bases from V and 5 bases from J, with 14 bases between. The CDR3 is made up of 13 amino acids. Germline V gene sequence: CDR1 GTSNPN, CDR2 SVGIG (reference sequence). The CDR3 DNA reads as TGTGCCTACCAGGGTATTCTAAATGAAAAACTGTTTTTT. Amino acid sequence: CAYQGILNEKLFF.

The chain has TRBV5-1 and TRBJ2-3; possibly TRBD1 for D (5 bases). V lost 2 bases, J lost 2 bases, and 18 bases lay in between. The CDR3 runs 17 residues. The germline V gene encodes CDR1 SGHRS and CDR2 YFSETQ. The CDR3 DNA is TGCGCCAGCAGCTTCCTACTCCAGGGTGGAAACACAGATACGCAGTATTTT. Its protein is CASSFLLQGGNTDTQYF.